What follows are 10 T cell receptor beta chains derived from one specimen sequenced in a study of blood T cell repertoires in COVID-19. The method was immunoSEQ multiplex PCR; TCRdb's version includes in-frame clones alone and lacks a portion of them. Altogether about 120,000 clones are present, roughly 82% being singletons, with the ten largest covering about 12%. The material sequenced was peripheral blood. The origin of the receptors is a human donor in a cohort sampled during active COVID-19.

The chain couples TRBV11-1 to TRBJ1-4; the D gene is possibly TRBD1 (5 bases). The CDR3 is 14 residues long. CDR1 and CDR2 (germline): SGHAT, FQDESV (reference sequence). Trimming stripped 6 bases from V and 8 bases from J, with 16 bases between. The CDR3 reads CASRRIWGGEKLFF. The CDR3 DNA reads TGTGCCAGCAGACGTATTTGGGGGGGGGAAAAACTGTTTTTT.

This sequence joins TRBV4-3 and TRBJ1-4, with TRBD1 matching 8 bases. The V gene end was trimmed by 4 bases and the J gene end by 4 bases; junction bases not matched to a gene: 11. This CDR3 contains 17 residues. Germline V gene sequence: CDR1 LGHNA, CDR2 YSLEER. CDR3 sequence (DNA): TGCGCCAGCAGCCCTGTGGCAGGGGGCGTTGGTAATGAAAAACTGTTTTTT. This codes for CASSPVAGGVGNEKLFF.

The table lists this clone with a count of one. Because the CDR3 is missing its conserved closing phenylalanine or tryptophan, this is likely a read error. The limits of the CDR3 on the DNA are not certain, so only TCRdb's listed CDR3 is given. This chain links TRBV28 with TRBJ1-4; the table assigns TRBD1, which was not confirmed against the DNA. The CDR3 region is 10 residues in length, termini included. CDR1 is MDHEN and CDR2 is SYDVKM in the germline V gene. CDR3 residues: CASSSTGTPA.

There are a few counts of this clone. The V call is TRBV4-1, the J call TRBJ2-2; TRBD2 matches at 9 bases. CDR1 and CDR2 from the germline V gene are MGHRA and YSYEKL. This CDR3 has 16 residues. Losses at the gene ends were 4 bases for V and 4 bases for J; bases not matched to a gene: 7. CDR3 nucleotides: TGCGCCAGCAGCCTTTTGCGGGGGGGTGGCACCGGGGAGCTGTTTTTT. Translation gives CASSLLRGGGTGELFF.

This clone is a singleton in its sample. The rearrangement links TRBV3-1 (or the pseudogene TRBV3-2) to TRBJ2-4; weak D call: TRBD2 (6 bases). With 5 bases removed from V and 9 bases from J, the gap between germline ends came to 14 bases. The CDR3 runs to 13 residues. The germline V gene has CDR1 LGHDT and CDR2 YNNKEL (reference sequence). The CDR3: CASSFGTGRIQYF. The CDR3 nucleotides read TGTGCCAGCAGCTTCGGGACTGGGCGCATTCAGTACTTC.

The chain uses TRBV19 and TRBJ1-5, with D uncertain. The CDR3 runs 14 residues. V shed 6 bases and J shed 6 bases, with 15 bases lying between them. CDR1 LNHDA and CDR2 SQIVND come from the germline V gene (reference sequence). The CDR3 DNA reads TGTGCCAGTAGGGCCCCAAGTAATCCTCAGCCCCAGCATTTT. It translates to CASRAPSNPQPQHF.

The V and J genes are TRBV6-5 and TRBJ1-6; D unclear. This CDR3 is 13 amino acids long. V gave up 8 bases and J gave up 4 bases, with 9 bases separating them. CDR1 is MNHEY, CDR2 SVGAGI, per germline. CDR3 region: CASRPGYNSPLHF. In DNA form, the CDR3 reads TGTGCCAGCCGCCCGGGGTATAATTCACCCCTCCACTTT.

The gene calls are TRBV19 and TRBJ2-2, with a weak D call TRBD1 (6 bases). Trimming cost V 7 bases and J 4 bases, with 10 bases left between them. This CDR3 is built from 13 residues. The germline V gene has CDR1 LNHDA and CDR2 SQIVND (reference sequence). The CDR3 loop reads CASNEQGTGELFF. The CDR3 coding sequence is TGTGCCAGTAACGAACAGGGCACCGGGGAGCTGTTTTTT. The whole variable domain, filled in from reference TRBV19 and TRBJ2-2, reads DGGITQSPKYLFRKEGQNVTLSCEQNLNHDAMYWYRQDPGQGLRLIYYSQIVNDFQKGDIAEGYSVSREKKESFPLTVTSAQKNPTAFYLCASNEQGTGELFFGEGSRLTVL.

J is TRBJ2-1 and V is TRBV28; 9 positions match TRBD1. Germline values: CDR1 MDHEN, CDR2 SYDVKM. The J segment lost 9 bases and the V segment lost 5 bases, leaving 8 bases of the junction unmatched. The CDR3 is 14 amino acids. The CDR3 region has the DNA TGTGCCAGCAGTCCCGGGACAGGGTGGACTGAGCAGTTCTTC. This codes for CASSPGTGWTEQFF.

V gene TRBV7-8 combines with J gene TRBJ2-2, with D possibly matching TRBD2 (5 bases). The germline V and J ends were trimmed by 5 bases and 3 bases, with 10 bases remaining between them. In germline, CDR1 is SGHVS, CDR2 FQNEAQ. The CDR3 totals 14 residues. CDR3 region: CASSREGDTGELFF. The CDR3 DNA is TGTGCCAGCAGCCGTGAGGGAGACACCGGGGAGCTGTTTTTT.